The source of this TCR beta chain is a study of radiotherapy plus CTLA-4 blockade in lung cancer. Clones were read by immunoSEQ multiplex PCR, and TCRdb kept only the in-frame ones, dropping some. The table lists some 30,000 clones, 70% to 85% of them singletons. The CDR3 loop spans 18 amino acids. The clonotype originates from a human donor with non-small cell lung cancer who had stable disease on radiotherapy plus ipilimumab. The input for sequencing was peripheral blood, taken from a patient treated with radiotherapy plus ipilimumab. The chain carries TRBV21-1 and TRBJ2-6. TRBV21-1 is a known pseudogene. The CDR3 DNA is TGTGCCAGCAGGCCGACATTAGCTACAACAAGTCGGGCCAACGTCCTGACTTTC. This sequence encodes CASRPTLATTSRANVLTF.